A selection of T cell receptor beta chains follows, all from one sample in a study of T cell responses to AZD1222 COVID-19 vaccine. Data came from immunoSEQ multiplex PCR; TCRdb stores just in-frame clones and leaves some out. Of tens of thousands of clones listed, 65% to 90% were seen once; the top ten hold approximately 10%. This material consisted of peripheral blood, taken on day 0 of AZD1222 vaccination. These receptors all stem from an adult in good health. The CDR3 runs from the conserved cysteine through the conserved F or W. The order of the fields is clone size, J gene, V gene, D gene, CDR3 DNA, CDR3 protein. The D gene is left open where the match is weak. Clone size is stated in some rows and not others, as once, few, many or a class when expanded.

clone_size: .
j_call: TRBJ2-7
v_call: TRBV7-2
d_call: .
cdr3_nt: TGTGCCAGCAGCGTTTCCTACGAGCAGTACTTC
cdr3_aa: CASSVSYEQYF

clone_size: .
j_call: TRBJ2-7
v_call: TRBV3-1/TRBV3-2
d_call: .
cdr3_nt: TGTGCCAGCAGCCAAGGAGTAACGGACAGCATGAAGTACTTC
cdr3_aa: CASSQGVTDSMKYF

clone_size: .
j_call: TRBJ1-2
v_call: TRBV19
d_call: TRBD1
cdr3_nt: TGTGCCAGTAGTCCGCAGGGGGGGGACTATGGCTACACCTTC
cdr3_aa: CASSPQGGDYGYTF

clone_size: .
j_call: TRBJ1-3
v_call: TRBV7-9
d_call: .
cdr3_nt: TGTGCCAGCAGCTTGGATTTAAACACCATATATTTT
cdr3_aa: CASSLDLNTIYF

clone_size: .
j_call: TRBJ2-2
v_call: TRBV10-3
d_call: TRBD1
cdr3_nt: TGTGCCATCAGTCCCGGGACAGGGAACACCGGGGAGCTGTTTTTT
cdr3_aa: CAISPGTGNTGELFF

clone_size: once
j_call: TRBJ2-3
v_call: TRBV7-3
d_call: .
cdr3_nt: TGTGCCAGCAGCACAGACGGCACAGATACGCAGTATTTT
cdr3_aa: CASSTDGTDTQYF

clone_size: .
j_call: TRBJ1-1
v_call: TRBV30
d_call: .
cdr3_nt: TGTGCCTGGAGCAACAAAGGAGGCAACACTGAAGCTTTCTTT
cdr3_aa: CAWSNKGGNTEAFF

clone_size: .
j_call: TRBJ1-1
v_call: TRBV6-5
d_call: .
cdr3_nt: TGTGCCAGCAGTTACGGCGGGGCGGACACTGAAGCTTTCTTT
cdr3_aa: CASSYGGADTEAFF

clone_size: .
j_call: TRBJ2-1
v_call: TRBV10-2
d_call: TRBD1
cdr3_nt: TGCGCCAGCAGAGGGGGACAGGGAAACAATGAGCAGTTCTTC
cdr3_aa: CASRGGQGNNEQFF

clone_size: .
j_call: TRBJ2-5
v_call: TRBV2
d_call: .
cdr3_nt: TGTGCCAGCAGCCATCGAGGGGTAGGGTTTTTCGTAGGGACCCAGTACTTC
cdr3_aa: CASSHRGVGFFVGTQYF

clone_size: .
j_call: TRBJ2-7
v_call: TRBV5-1
d_call: TRBD1
cdr3_nt: TGCGCCAGCAGCTCTGGGACAGGGGGGTCCTACGAGCAGTACTTC
cdr3_aa: CASSSGTGGSYEQYF

clone_size: .
j_call: TRBJ1-6
v_call: TRBV19
d_call: .
cdr3_nt: TGTGCCAGTAGTATAGATCGGGCGGTAGGGAATTCACCCCTCCACTTT
cdr3_aa: CASSIDRAVGNSPLHF

clone_size: .
j_call: TRBJ1-3
v_call: TRBV7-2
d_call: .
cdr3_nt: TGTGCCAGCAGCTTATGGCCAGGGGAGGGGAACACCATATATTTT
cdr3_aa: CASSLWPGEGNTIYF

clone_size: .
j_call: TRBJ1-6
v_call: TRBV6-5
d_call: .
cdr3_nt: TGTGCCAGCACCTTGGCCCCAGAGTGGGCACCCCTCCACTTT
cdr3_aa: CASTLAPEWAPLHF

clone_size: .
j_call: TRBJ1-2
v_call: TRBV6-6
d_call: .
cdr3_nt: TGTGCCAGCAGCCCCGACAGGAGCTATGGCTACACCTTC
cdr3_aa: CASSPDRSYGYTF

clone_size: .
j_call: TRBJ2-5
v_call: TRBV7-2
d_call: TRBD2
cdr3_nt: TGTGCCAGCAGCCTGGCAGCGACTAGCGGACAAGAGACCCAGTACTTC
cdr3_aa: CASSLAATSGQETQYF

clone_size: .
j_call: TRBJ1-6
v_call: TRBV27
d_call: .
cdr3_nt: TGTGCCAGCAGTTTATTGACAGTTAATTCACCCCTCCACTTT
cdr3_aa: CASSLLTVNSPLHF

clone_size: .
j_call: TRBJ2-7
v_call: TRBV18
d_call: .
cdr3_nt: TGTGCCAGCTCACCCCAGGTGAAGGAGCAGTACTTC
cdr3_aa: CASSPQVKEQYF

clone_size: .
j_call: TRBJ2-7
v_call: TRBV10-3
d_call: .
cdr3_nt: TGTGCCATCAGACAACGGGACCAAGAGCAGTACTTC
cdr3_aa: CAIRQRDQEQYF

clone_size: once
j_call: TRBJ2-7
v_call: TRBV3-1/TRBV3-2
d_call: TRBD2
cdr3_nt: TGTGCCAGCAGCAAGGGACTAGCGGTCTCCTACGAGCAGTACTTC
cdr3_aa: CASSKGLAVSYEQYF

clone_size: few
j_call: TRBJ2-1
v_call: TRBV6-5
d_call: TRBD2
cdr3_nt: TGTGCCAGCAGCCGACTAGCGGGAGGGCCCGATGAGCAGTTCTTC
cdr3_aa: CASSRLAGGPDEQFF

clone_size: .
j_call: TRBJ1-1
v_call: TRBV14
d_call: .
cdr3_nt: TGTGCCAGCAGAAGGACAGCGAACACTGAAGCTTTCTTT
cdr3_aa: CASRRTANTEAFF

clone_size: .
j_call: TRBJ1-1
v_call: TRBV5-1
d_call: .
cdr3_nt: TGCGCCAGCAGCTTGGGTATTTCCGGCCACTATGTGGACACTGAAGCTTTCTTT
cdr3_aa: CASSLGISGHYVDTEAFF

clone_size: .
j_call: TRBJ2-5
v_call: TRBV10-3
d_call: .
cdr3_nt: TGTGCCATCAGTGACCTCGGTAGGGTTGAGACCCAGTACTTC
cdr3_aa: CAISDLGRVETQYF

clone_size: .
j_call: TRBJ1-1
v_call: TRBV6-5
d_call: .
cdr3_nt: TGTGCCAGCAGTTTTGCAGGGAGAACTGAAGCTTTCTTT
cdr3_aa: CASSFAGRTEAFF

clone_size: .
j_call: TRBJ2-1
v_call: TRBV3-1/TRBV3-2
d_call: .
cdr3_nt: TGTGCCAGCAGCTCTGGATACAATGAGCAGTTCTTC
cdr3_aa: CASSSGYNEQFF

clone_size: .
j_call: TRBJ2-2
v_call: TRBV7-9
d_call: TRBD1
cdr3_nt: TGTGCCAGCAGCTTCCAGGGGGCGAACACCGGGGAGCTGTTTTTT
cdr3_aa: CASSFQGANTGELFF

clone_size: .
j_call: TRBJ1-2
v_call: TRBV2
d_call: .
cdr3_nt: TGTGCCAGCAGTGAAAGGTCTAAGGGAGGCTACACCTTC
cdr3_aa: CASSERSKGGYTF

clone_size: .
j_call: TRBJ1-5
v_call: TRBV19
d_call: .
cdr3_nt: TGTGCCAGTAGTATAGAGGGCCTCAATCAGCCCCAGCATTTT
cdr3_aa: CASSIEGLNQPQHF

clone_size: .
j_call: TRBJ2-2
v_call: TRBV19
d_call: .
cdr3_nt: TGTGCCAGTAGTATTCGCTTCGGCGGAGGCGGGGAGCTGTTTTTT
cdr3_aa: CASSIRFGGGGELFF

clone_size: .
j_call: TRBJ2-2
v_call: TRBV18
d_call: .
cdr3_nt: TGTGCCAGCTCACCAGGGGCCCGGGACACCGGGGAGCTGTTTTTT
cdr3_aa: CASSPGARDTGELFF

clone_size: .
j_call: TRBJ2-2
v_call: TRBV27
d_call: .
cdr3_nt: TGTGCCAGCAGTTTGCGGGGCCCCACCGGGGAGCTGTTTTTT
cdr3_aa: CASSLRGPTGELFF

clone_size: .
j_call: TRBJ2-7
v_call: TRBV5-1
d_call: TRBD2
cdr3_nt: TGCGCCAGCAGCTTGGGGCTAGCGGTCTACGAGCAGTACTTC
cdr3_aa: CASSLGLAVYEQYF

clone_size: .
j_call: TRBJ2-6
v_call: TRBV5-8
d_call: TRBD2
cdr3_nt: TGTGCCAGCATCTACTCTAGCGGGGCCCTCTCTGGGGCCAACGTCCTGACTTTC
cdr3_aa: CASIYSSGALSGANVLTF

clone_size: .
j_call: TRBJ1-5
v_call: TRBV12-3/TRBV12-4
d_call: TRBD1
cdr3_nt: TGTGCCAGCGGCGGGACAGATTATCAGCCCCAGCATTTT
cdr3_aa: CASGGTDYQPQHF

clone_size: .
j_call: TRBJ2-7
v_call: TRBV20-1
d_call: TRBD1
cdr3_nt: TGCAGTGCTAGTGCCCCGGGACAGGGGGCTTACGAGCAGTACTTC
cdr3_aa: CSASAPGQGAYEQYF

clone_size: .
j_call: TRBJ2-5
v_call: TRBV5-5
d_call: TRBD2
cdr3_nt: TGTGCCAGCAGCCTCACTAGCGACCAAGAGACCCAGTACTTC
cdr3_aa: CASSLTSDQETQYF

clone_size: .
j_call: TRBJ2-1
v_call: TRBV19
d_call: TRBD2
cdr3_nt: TGTGCCAGTAGTATAGTTGCTAGCGGCCGCAATGAGCAGTTCTTC
cdr3_aa: CASSIVASGRNEQFF

clone_size: .
j_call: TRBJ2-5
v_call: TRBV3-1/TRBV3-2
d_call: .
cdr3_nt: TGTGCCAGCAGCCAAGATCGGGGGACAGCTCAAGAGACCCAGTACTTC
cdr3_aa: CASSQDRGTAQETQYF

clone_size: .
j_call: TRBJ2-1
v_call: TRBV27
d_call: .
cdr3_nt: TGTGCCAGCAGTATCAGGGGCAATGAGCAGTTCTTC
cdr3_aa: CASSIRGNEQFF

clone_size: .
j_call: TRBJ1-1
v_call: TRBV7-7
d_call: .
cdr3_nt: TGTGCCAGCAGCTCCAATATGAACACTGAAGCTTTCTTT
cdr3_aa: CASSSNMNTEAFF

clone_size: .
j_call: TRBJ1-3
v_call: TRBV9
d_call: .
cdr3_nt: TGTGCCAGCAGCGTAGAAGACGGGCCCTCTGGAAACACCATATATTTT
cdr3_aa: CASSVEDGPSGNTIYF

clone_size: .
j_call: TRBJ2-2
v_call: TRBV7-2
d_call: TRBD1
cdr3_nt: TGTGCCAGCAGCCCTGGACAGGGCACCGGGGAGCTGTTTTTT
cdr3_aa: CASSPGQGTGELFF

clone_size: once
j_call: TRBJ2-3
v_call: TRBV27
d_call: TRBD2
cdr3_nt: TGTGCCAGCAGTCTAACCCAACTAGCGGGCCCCGTCACAGATACGCAGTATTTT
cdr3_aa: CASSLTQLAGPVTDTQYF

clone_size: .
j_call: TRBJ2-5
v_call: TRBV28
d_call: TRBD2
cdr3_nt: TGTGCCAGCAGTTTGGGGCTAGCGGGGCAAGAGACCCAGTACTTC
cdr3_aa: CASSLGLAGQETQYF

clone_size: .
j_call: TRBJ1-2
v_call: TRBV3-1/TRBV3-2
d_call: .
cdr3_nt: TGTGCCAGCAGCCGGGGGAATGGCTACACCTTC
cdr3_aa: CASSRGNGYTF

clone_size: few
j_call: TRBJ1-3
v_call: TRBV21-1
d_call: .
cdr3_nt: TGTGCCAGCAGCAAAGCTGGGGGAAACACCATATATTTT
cdr3_aa: CASSKAGGNTIYF

clone_size: .
j_call: TRBJ2-5
v_call: TRBV20-1
d_call: .
cdr3_nt: TGCAGTGCTACATACCAAGAGACCCAGTACTTC
cdr3_aa: CSATYQETQYF